Presented here are 2 T cell receptor beta chains from one specimen sequenced in a study of T cells in Graves' hyperthyroidism and ophthalmopathy. TCR beta CDR3 sequences were amplified from RNA transcripts. The TCR CDR3 first-round RT-PCR relied on the HTBI primer set. TCRdb processed the multiplex PCR reads anew with MiXCR; each CDR3 protein has one entry. Of roughly 570,000 distinct CDR3 sequences in the sample, 35% to 55% were seen once. The specimen was peripheral blood or thyroid tissue (not recorded which). All receptors derive from an adult woman with Graves' disease, either hyperthyroidism or ophthalmopathy (not recorded which).

Regarding this clonotype: Just one base apart from a much larger clone, this may be a read error. This chain joins TRBV12-3 or TRBV12-4 and TRBJ1-5, with D unclear. This CDR3 has 17 residues. In DNA, the CDR3 is TGCGCCAGCAGCCTCCGGGCCGGGATACCTAGCAATCAGCCCCAGCATTTT. This codes for CASSLRAGIPSNQPQHF.

This clonotype was seen at least ten times. This sequence joins TRBV12-3 or TRBV12-4 and TRBJ2-2; D perhaps matches TRBD1 (5 bases). Between the trimmed V and J ends, which lost 2 bases and 5 bases, there was a span of 12 bases. The CDR3 is made up of 15 amino acids. The CDR3 DNA reads as TGTGCCAGCAGTTTAATGCAGGGAAAAACCGGGGAGCTGTTTTTT. It codes for CASSLMQGKTGELFF.